This T cell receptor (beta chain) is from a study of radiotherapy plus CTLA-4 blockade in lung cancer. The V gene's germline CDR1 is MNHEY and CDR2 SMNVEV (reference sequence). V dropped 3 bases and J dropped 8 bases, with 15 bases sitting between them. This CDR3 comprises 14 residues. Sequencing was performed with immunoSEQ multiplex PCR; in TCRdb, only in-frame clones are kept and a portion is missing. The sample records 30,000 to 40,000 clones, more than 70% being singletons. This TCR derives from a human donor with non-small cell lung cancer who had stable disease on radiotherapy plus ipilimumab. The chain has TRBV27 and TRBJ2-3; the D is unclear. The specimen was peripheral blood, collected from a patient treated with radiotherapy plus ipilimumab. CDR3 in DNA: TGTGCCAGCAGTTTGGAGCCGCTTACTGGTACGCAGTATTTT. Protein sequence: CASSLEPLTGTQYF.